The 2 T cell receptor beta chains presented below share a single source sample, sequenced in a study of T cells in Graves' hyperthyroidism and ophthalmopathy (dated by TCRdb to about 2019). Library preparation used multiplex PCR. Sequenced using an Illumina HiSeq 2000. The TCR beta CDR3 regions were amplified from RNA transcripts. For the first round of RT-PCR on the TCR CDR3, the HTBI primer set was used together with the Qiagen OneStep RT-PCR kit. TCRdb reprocessed the public reads (quality trimming at Q25 with fastp, clone calling with MiXCR) and kept in-frame beta chains. Duplicate CDR3 protein sequences are folded into a single record with the most common DNA and genes. The sample records approximately 300,000 distinct CDR3 sequences, about a sixth of which are singletons. The top ten clonotypes cover just over 55% of the sample. Source material: blood. The receptor source for this set is a woman aged 60-70 years with Graves' ophthalmopathy.

This clonotype was counted many times. At one end the junction does not follow the germline gene, possibly because of a read error. V is TRBV5-1 and J is TRBJ1-1; TRBD1 aligns across 7 bases. The germline CDR1 and CDR2 sequences are SGHRS and YFSETQ. This CDR3 has 14 residues. The CDR3 DNA reads TGTGCCAGCAGCCTCGGGACAGCAAACACTGAAGCTTTCTTT. Translation: CASSLGTANTEAFF.

Of note for this clonotype: A much larger clonotype is one base distant, so this may be a read error. The chain couples TRBV24-1 to TRBJ2-7, with 7 positions matching TRBD2. There are 12 residues in the CDR3. Germline trimming cut 2 bases from V and 9 bases from J; bases unmatched to any gene: 3. Looked up from germline, CDR1 is KGHDR and CDR2 is SFDVKD. The CDR3 DNA is TGTGCCACCAGTGATTCCTTAGCGGGGCAGTACTTC. Protein sequence: CATSDSLAGQYF.